This T cell receptor beta chain appears in the sequencing data of a study of control samples from healthy donors and cancer patients (dated by TCRdb to 2020 to 2022). Library preparation was by the immunoSEQ multiplex PCR assay. In its TCRdb copy, this immuneACCESS table keeps in-frame sequences only and misses some clones. Where compared with another copy, unresolved V genes explain less than half of these, and the others have no known cause. The sample data list over 150,000 clones, and 94% of these were observed just once. The ten largest clones add up to 1.3% to 1.5% of the sample. The trim is 3 bases for V and 3 bases for J, with a gap of 11 bases between the germline ends. The CDR3, cysteine through phenylalanine, is 14 amino acids long. The only DNA kept is the CDR3, 42 bases in frame from the first base. Via the germline V gene (reference sequence), CDR1 is LNHDA and CDR2 SQIVND. Comment on this clone: Its antigen is still unknown. No base qualities exist here, and no much larger clone lies one base off it.

Recombination connected TRBV19 to TRBJ1-1; 5 matching bases give a weak D call of TRBD1. Sequenced material: blood. The source is a woman aged 18-30 years in good health. The bases are TGTGCCAGTAGTATCGGCGGGGGGTACACTGAAGCTTTCTTT. It is translated as CASSIGGGYTEAFF. The reference TRBV19 and TRBJ1-1 proteins fill in what lies around the CDR3, so the full variable domain reads DGGITQSPKYLFRKEGQNVTLSCEQNLNHDAMYWYRQDPGQGLRLIYYSQIVNDFQKGDIAEGYSVSREKKESFPLTVTSAQKNPTAFYLCASSIGGGYTEAFFGQGTRLTVV.